These 18 T cell receptor beta chains came from one sample sequenced in a study of cytomegalovirus exposure and HLA in healthy donors. It was with 60 Vbeta and 13 Jbeta primers that the PCR ran. Repertoires were generated with immunoSEQ multiplex PCR, while TCRdb's copy carries only in-frame clones and drops some. The sample carries roughly 150,000 clones, 82% recorded once. Sequenced sample: PBMCs. All receptors come from a woman aged 50 to 60 in good health and CMV-seropositive.

This clone has a handful of counts. The chain couples TRBV10-1 to TRBJ2-1; D remains unclear. The CDR3 loop spans 13 amino acids. The ends were cut back, 3 bases at V and 3 bases at J, with 6 bases in the middle. The germline V gene encodes CDR1 WNHNN and CDR2 SYGVQD (reference sequence). Here the CDR3 reads CASSDKYYNEQFF. DNA for the CDR3: TGCGCCAGCAGTGATAAATACTACAATGAGCAGTTCTTC.

The rearrangement joins TRBV30 to TRBJ2-7; TRBD2 matches at 8 bases. The CDR3 totals 13 residues. Trimming took 0 bases from V and 7 from J; bases not matched to a gene: 5. Germline CDR1 reads GTSNPN; CDR2 reads SVGIG (reference sequence). The CDR3 nucleotides read TGTGCCTGGAGTGTACTTTCTAGCGGGGAGCAGTACTTC. Amino acids: CAWSVLSSGEQYF.

The chain carries TRBV6-6 and TRBJ1-1; TRBD1 might be the D (5 bases). The CDR3 is 12 amino acids. The V and J ends lost 2 bases and 10 bases respectively, with 11 bases between them. Per the germline V gene, CDR1 is MNHNY and CDR2 is SVGAGI (reference sequence). The CDR3 loop reads CASSYPGVRAFF. DNA for the CDR3: TGTGCCAGCAGTTACCCGGGGGTTCGAGCTTTCTTT.

This chain links TRBV7-2 with TRBJ1-3; no clear D. V dropped 5 bases and J dropped 4 bases, with 15 bases sitting between them. CDR3 length: 15 residues. Germline assignment: CDR1 SGHTA and CDR2 FQGNSA. CDR3 in amino acids: CASSPGSGMGNTIYF. Here the CDR3 DNA reads TGTGCCAGCAGCCCAGGCTCAGGCATGGGAAACACCATATATTTT.

The V and J genes are TRBV6-5 and TRBJ1-5; D gene uncertain. V lost 3 bases to trimming and J lost 6 bases, with 12 bases between them. Germline CDR1 MNHEY, CDR2 SVGAGI. The CDR3 consists of 14 residues. DNA for the CDR3: TGTGCCAGCAGTTATAAGTCGTTCGGTCAGCCCCAGCATTTT. Its translation is CASSYKSFGQPQHF.

The chain carries TRBV7-9 and TRBJ1-1; no definite D call. V was trimmed by 0 bases and J by 5 bases, leaving 16 bases between them. The CDR3 spans 16 residues. Germline assignment: CDR1 SEHNR and CDR2 FQNEAQ (reference sequence). The CDR3 coding sequence is TGTGCCAGCAGCTTAGCGCGGGTGGCCACGGGGACTGAAGCTTTCTTT. Translated: CASSLARVATGTEAFF.

This clone showed up just once. The J gene is TRBJ1-4, the V gene TRBV6-1, with a tentative D call TRBD1 (6 bases). With 1 base removed from V and 5 bases from J, the gap between germline ends came to 11 bases. There are 15 residues in the CDR3. CDR1 MNHNS and CDR2 SASEGT come from the germline V gene. This CDR3 is CASSEGGTPNEKLFF. The CDR3 nucleotides are TGTGCCAGCAGTGAAGGGGGGACACCAAATGAAAAACTGTTTTTT.

This chain links TRBV7-3 with TRBJ2-3, with 8 bases fitting TRBD1. V was clipped by 3 bases and J by 1 base; unmatched bases: 0. CDR3 size: 14 residues. The germline gives CDR1 SGHTA, CDR2 FQGTGA. CDR3: CASSLDRGTDTQYF. The CDR3 DNA follows: TGTGCCAGCAGCTTGGACAGGGGCACAGATACGCAGTATTTT.

This clone was detected a few times. The chain recombines TRBV2 with TRBJ1-1; 7 nucleotides agree with TRBD1. CDR3 length: 14 residues. V was pared by 9 bases and J by 4 bases, with 11 bases of the junction left unmatched. Germline V gives CDR1 SNHLY, CDR2 FYNNEI. The CDR3 here is CASRGTARGTEAFF. CDR3 DNA sequence: TGTGCCAGTCGAGGGACAGCGCGCGGCACTGAAGCTTTCTTT.

In its sample, this clone was seen once. This chain connects TRBV4-2 to TRBJ2-4; 7 positions agree with TRBD2. J gave up 2 bases and V 0 bases, and 19 bases lay outside the gene matches. Germline CDR1 is LGHNA and CDR2 is YNFKEQ. The length of the CDR3 is 21 residues. This chain's CDR3 is CASSQDLRLTAGEGTKNIQYF. The CDR3 DNA is TGTGCCAGCAGCCAAGATTTGAGACTAACTGCGGGGGAGGGAACCAAAAACATTCAGTACTTC.

With respect to this clone: This sample includes further DNA sequences coding for the same CDR3. The chain employs TRBV5-4 and TRBJ2-3; D is unresolved. CDR1 and CDR2 from the germline V gene are SGHNT and YYREEE (reference sequence). This CDR3 has 11 residues. Trimming shortened V by 5 bases and J by 6 bases, and 7 bases separated the two germline ends. CDR3 amino acids: CASSFGDTQYF. CDR3 DNA sequence: TGTGCCAGCAGTTTCGGGGATACGCAGTATTTT. Full variable domain (remainder filled in from reference TRBV5-4 and TRBJ2-3): ETGVTQSPTHLIKTRGQQVTLRCSSQSGHNTVSWYQQALGQGPQFIFQYYREEENGRGNFPPRFSGLQFPNYSSELNVNALELDDSALYLCASSFGDTQYFGPGTRLTVL.

The gene calls are TRBV5-5 and TRBJ2-7; D ambiguous. The germline CDR1 and CDR2 sequences are SGHKS and YYEKEE (reference sequence). This CDR3 comprises 12 residues. V was cut by 0 bases and J by 4 bases, with 5 bases left in between. In nucleotides, the CDR3 is TGTGCCAGCAGCTTGGCCCAATACGAGCAGTACTTC. This translates into CASSLAQYEQYF. Combining the CDR3 with reference TRBV5-5 and TRBJ2-7 gives the whole variable domain DAGVTQSPTHLIKTRGQQVTLRCSPISGHKSVSWYQQVLGQGPQFIFQYYEKEERGRGNFPDRFSARQFPNYSSELNVNALLLGDSALYLCASSLAQYEQYFGPGTRLTVT.

This rearrangement joins TRBV18 to TRBJ1-1; 7 nucleotides agree with TRBD1. The CDR3 is 15 residues long. Germline V gene data show CDR1 as KGHSH and CDR2 as LQKENI. V was clipped by 4 bases and J by 2 bases; unmatched bases: 7. The CDR3 reads CASSLGTDFNTEAFF. CDR3 in DNA: TGTGCCAGCTCACTTGGGACAGATTTCAACACTGAAGCTTTCTTT.

This rearrangement joins TRBV6-1 to TRBJ2-7; 7 bases line up with TRBD2. Trimming cost V 6 bases and J 6 bases; bases outside gene matches: 11. The CDR3 extends over 14 amino acids. Germline V gives CDR1 MNHNS, CDR2 SASEGT. The CDR3 bases are TGTGCCAGCAGCCTCCAGGCTTCGGGGGGCGAGCAGTACTTC. Protein: CASSLQASGGEQYF.

This clone showed up just a few times. The chain combines TRBV19 with TRBJ1-2; tentatively, D is TRBD1 (5 bases). Between the trimmed V and J ends, which lost 3 bases and 6 bases, there was a span of 14 bases. CDR1 and CDR2 (germline): LNHDA, SQIVND (reference sequence). This CDR3 has 14 amino acids. CDR3 protein: CASSIRYRFDGYTF. DNA of the CDR3: TGTGCCAGTAGTATTCGGTACAGGTTCGATGGCTACACCTTC.

This sequence joins TRBV15 and TRBJ1-1, with D possibly being TRBD1 (5 bases). Germline V CDR1 and CDR2: LNHNV, YYDKDF (reference sequence). V dropped 4 bases and J dropped 1 base, with 10 bases sitting between them. The CDR3 is 14 residues long. The CDR3 nucleotides read TGTGCCACCAGCACCGACAGCAGGAACACTGAAGCTTTCTTT. Translated, it gives CATSTDSRNTEAFF.

J is TRBJ2-1 and V is TRBV2; 8 nucleotides line up with TRBD1. The CDR3 sequence is 16 residues long. Germline CDR1 is SNHLY and CDR2 is FYNNEI. V lost 5 bases to trimming and J lost 7 bases; unmatched junction nucleotides: 13. The CDR3 sequence: CASSPRTGRFSNEQFF. In nucleotides, the CDR3 is TGTGCCAGCAGTCCTCGGACAGGGAGGTTTTCAAATGAGCAGTTCTTC.

The rearrangement joins TRBV18 to TRBJ2-4; 10 bases match TRBD1. This CDR3 is built from 17 residues. Germline trimming cut 3 bases from V and 1 base from J; bases unmatched to any gene: 6. Germline V gene lookup returns CDR1 KGHSH and CDR2 LQKENI. CDR3 residues: CASSPPGTGVAKNIQYF. CDR3 nucleotide sequence: TGTGCCAGCTCACCGCCTGGGACAGGGGTTGCCAAAAACATTCAGTACTTC.